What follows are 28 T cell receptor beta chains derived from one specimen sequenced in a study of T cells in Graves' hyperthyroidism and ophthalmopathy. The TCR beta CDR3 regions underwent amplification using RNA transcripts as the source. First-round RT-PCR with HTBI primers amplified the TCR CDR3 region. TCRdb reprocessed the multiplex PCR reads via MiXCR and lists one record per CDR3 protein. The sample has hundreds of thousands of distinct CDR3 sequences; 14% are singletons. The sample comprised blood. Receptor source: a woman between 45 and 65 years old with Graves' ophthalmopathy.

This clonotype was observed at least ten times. The CDR3 protein is CASSPKTGPYEQYF. CDR3 nucleotide sequence: TGTGCCAGCAGCCCTAAGACAGGACCCTACGAGCAGTACTTC. The rearrangement links TRBV12-3 or TRBV12-4 to TRBJ2-7; D might be TRBD1 (6 bases). The CDR3 runs to 14 residues. V was trimmed by 6 bases and J by 2 bases, leaving 14 bases between them.

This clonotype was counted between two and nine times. CDR3 DNA sequence: TGTGCCAGCAGCATTACAGGTGGGCCCTCTGGAAACACCATATATTTT. Translating it yields CASSITGGPSGNTIYF. The V gene is TRBV5-6, the J gene TRBJ1-3; perhaps TRBD1 as D (5 bases). Germline V gives CDR1 SGHDT, CDR2 YYEEEE. Trimming removed 4 bases from V and 0 bases from J, with 14 bases in between. CDR3 length: 16 residues.

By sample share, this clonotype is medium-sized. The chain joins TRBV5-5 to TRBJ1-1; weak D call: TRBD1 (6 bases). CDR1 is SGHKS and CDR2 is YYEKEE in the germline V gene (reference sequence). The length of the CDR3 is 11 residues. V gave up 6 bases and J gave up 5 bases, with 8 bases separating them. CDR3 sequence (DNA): TGTGCCAGCACCACAGGGACTGAAGCTTTCTTT. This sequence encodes CASTTGTEAFF.

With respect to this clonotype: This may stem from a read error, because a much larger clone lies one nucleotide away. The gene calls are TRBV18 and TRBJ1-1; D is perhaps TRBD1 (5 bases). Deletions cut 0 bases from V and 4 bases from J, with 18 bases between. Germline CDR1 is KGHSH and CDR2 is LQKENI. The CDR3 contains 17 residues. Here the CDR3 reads CASSPPGPGFRSTEAFF. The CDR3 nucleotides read TGTGCCAGCTCACCACCGGGGCCAGGGTTCAGGAGCACTGAAGCTTTCTTT.

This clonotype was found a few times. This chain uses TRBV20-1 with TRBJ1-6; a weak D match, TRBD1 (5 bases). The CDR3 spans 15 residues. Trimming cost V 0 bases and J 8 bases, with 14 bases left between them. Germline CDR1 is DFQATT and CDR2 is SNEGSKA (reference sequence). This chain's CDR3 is CSARDWGLAYSPLHF. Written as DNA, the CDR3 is TGCAGTGCTAGAGATTGGGGCCTGGCTTATTCACCCCTCCACTTT.

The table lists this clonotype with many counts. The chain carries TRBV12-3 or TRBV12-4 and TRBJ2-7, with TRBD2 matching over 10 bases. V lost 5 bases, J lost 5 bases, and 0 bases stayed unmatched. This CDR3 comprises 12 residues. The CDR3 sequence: CASSGLADEQYF. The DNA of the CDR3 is TGTGCCAGCAGTGGACTAGCGGACGAGCAGTACTTC.

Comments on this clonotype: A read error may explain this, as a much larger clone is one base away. The chain's CDR3 is CVSPGPHNEQFF. The CDR3 DNA reads as TGTGTCAGTCCGGGACCCCACAATGAGCAGTTCTTC. V and J are TRBV28 and TRBJ2-1; D possibly uses TRBD1 or TRBD2 (5 bases each). Germline lookup yields CDR1 MDHEN and CDR2 SYDVKM. The CDR3 is made up of 12 amino acids.

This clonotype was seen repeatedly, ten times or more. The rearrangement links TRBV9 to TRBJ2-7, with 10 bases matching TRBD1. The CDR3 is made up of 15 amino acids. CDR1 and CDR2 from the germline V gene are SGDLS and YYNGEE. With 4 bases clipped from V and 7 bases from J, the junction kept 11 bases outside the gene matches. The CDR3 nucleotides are TGTGCCAGCAGCCGGGCCGGGACAGGGGCATCTGAGCAGTACTTC. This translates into CASSRAGTGASEQYF.

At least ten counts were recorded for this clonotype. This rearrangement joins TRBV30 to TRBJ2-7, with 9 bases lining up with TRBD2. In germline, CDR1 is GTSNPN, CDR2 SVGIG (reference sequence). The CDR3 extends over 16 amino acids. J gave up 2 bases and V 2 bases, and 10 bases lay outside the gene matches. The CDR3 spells CAWSQVAGEDPYEQYF. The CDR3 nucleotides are TGTGCCTGGAGTCAGGTAGCGGGAGAAGATCCCTACGAGCAGTACTTC.

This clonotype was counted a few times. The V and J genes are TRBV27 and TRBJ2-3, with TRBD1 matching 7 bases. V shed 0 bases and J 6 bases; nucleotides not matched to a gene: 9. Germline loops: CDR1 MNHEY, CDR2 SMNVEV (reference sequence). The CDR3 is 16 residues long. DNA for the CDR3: TGTGCCAGCAGTTTATCGGGGGTACAGGGGCGGGATACGCAGTATTTT. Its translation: CASSLSGVQGRDTQYF.

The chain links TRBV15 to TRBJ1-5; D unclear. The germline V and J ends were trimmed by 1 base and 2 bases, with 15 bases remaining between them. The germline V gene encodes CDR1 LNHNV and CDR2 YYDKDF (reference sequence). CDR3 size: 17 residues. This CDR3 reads CATSRGFNEGGNQPQHF. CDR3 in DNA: TGTGCCACCAGCAGAGGCTTCAATGAGGGCGGCAATCAGCCCCAGCATTTT. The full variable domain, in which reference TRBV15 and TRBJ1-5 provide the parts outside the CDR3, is DAMVIQNPRYQVTQFGKPVTLSCSQTLNHNVMYWYQQKSSQAPKLLFHYYDKDFNNEADTPDNFQSRRPNTSFCFLDIRSPGLGDTAMYLCATSRGFNEGGNQPQHFGDGTRLSIL.

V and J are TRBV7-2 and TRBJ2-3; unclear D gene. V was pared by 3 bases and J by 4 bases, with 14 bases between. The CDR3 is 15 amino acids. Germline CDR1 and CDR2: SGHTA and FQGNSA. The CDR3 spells CASSFGMLGADTQYF. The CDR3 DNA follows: TGTGCCAGCAGCTTCGGCATGTTAGGAGCAGATACGCAGTATTTT.

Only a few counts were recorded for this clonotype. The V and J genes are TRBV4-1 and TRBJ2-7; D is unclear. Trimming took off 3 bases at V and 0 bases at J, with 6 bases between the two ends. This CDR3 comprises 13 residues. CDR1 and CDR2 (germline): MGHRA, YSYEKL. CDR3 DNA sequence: TGCGCCAGCAGCCATAAGAGCTCCTACGAGCAGTACTTC. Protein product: CASSHKSSYEQYF.

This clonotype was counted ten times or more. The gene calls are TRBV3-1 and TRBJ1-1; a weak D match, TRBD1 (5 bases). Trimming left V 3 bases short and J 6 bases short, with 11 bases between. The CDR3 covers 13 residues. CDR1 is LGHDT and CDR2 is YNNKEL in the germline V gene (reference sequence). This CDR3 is CASSHTGGPEAFF. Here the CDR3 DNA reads TGTGCCAGCAGCCACACCGGGGGACCTGAAGCTTTCTTT.

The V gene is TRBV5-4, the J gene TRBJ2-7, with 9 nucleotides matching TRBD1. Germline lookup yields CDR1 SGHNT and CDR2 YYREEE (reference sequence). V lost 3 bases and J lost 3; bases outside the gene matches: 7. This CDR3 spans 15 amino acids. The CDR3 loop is CASSSPSGQGYEQYF. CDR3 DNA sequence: TGTGCCAGCAGCTCACCCTCGGGACAGGGCTACGAGCAGTACTTC.

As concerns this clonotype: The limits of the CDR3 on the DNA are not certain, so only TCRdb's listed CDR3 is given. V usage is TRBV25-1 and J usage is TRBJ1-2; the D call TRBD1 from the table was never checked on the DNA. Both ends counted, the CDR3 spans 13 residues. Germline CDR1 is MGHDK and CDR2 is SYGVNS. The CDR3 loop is CASSVGTGASLAF.

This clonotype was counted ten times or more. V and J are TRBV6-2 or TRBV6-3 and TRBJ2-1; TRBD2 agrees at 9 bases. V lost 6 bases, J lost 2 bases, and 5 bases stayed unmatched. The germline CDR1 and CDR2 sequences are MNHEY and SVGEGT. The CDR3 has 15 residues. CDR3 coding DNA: TGTGCCAGCAGGCGACTAGCGGAAACCTACAATGAGCAGTTCTTC. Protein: CASRRLAETYNEQFF.

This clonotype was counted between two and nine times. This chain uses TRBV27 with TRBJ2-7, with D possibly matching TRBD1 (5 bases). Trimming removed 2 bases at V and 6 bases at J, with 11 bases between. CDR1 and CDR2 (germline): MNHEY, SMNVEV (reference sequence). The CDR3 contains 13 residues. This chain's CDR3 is CASSLRGFREQYF. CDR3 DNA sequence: TGTGCCAGCAGTTTAAGGGGATTCCGCGAGCAGTACTTC.

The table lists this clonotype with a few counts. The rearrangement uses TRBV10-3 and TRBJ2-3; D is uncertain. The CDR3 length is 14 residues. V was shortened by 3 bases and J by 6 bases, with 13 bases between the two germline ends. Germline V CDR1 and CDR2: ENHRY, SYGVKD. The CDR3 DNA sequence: TGTGCCATCAGTGAAGGTCAGCCGAGGGATACGCAGTATTTT. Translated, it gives CAISEGQPRDTQYF.

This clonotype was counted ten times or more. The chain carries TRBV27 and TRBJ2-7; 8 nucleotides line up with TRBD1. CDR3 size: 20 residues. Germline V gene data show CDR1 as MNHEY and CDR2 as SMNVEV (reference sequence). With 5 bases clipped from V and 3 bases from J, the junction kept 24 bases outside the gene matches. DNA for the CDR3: TGTGCCAGCAGTGCTCACCGGGACAGGTGGGAGTTGCGGGGCAACTACGAGCAGTACTTC. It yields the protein CASSAHRDRWELRGNYEQYF.

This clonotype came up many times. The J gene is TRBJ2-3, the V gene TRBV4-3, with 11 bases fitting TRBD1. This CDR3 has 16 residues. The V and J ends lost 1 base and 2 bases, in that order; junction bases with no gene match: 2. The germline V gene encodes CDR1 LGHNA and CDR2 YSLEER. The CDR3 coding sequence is TGCGCCAGCAGCCAAGGGACAGGGGGCAACACAGATACGCAGTATTTT. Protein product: CASSQGTGGNTDTQYF.

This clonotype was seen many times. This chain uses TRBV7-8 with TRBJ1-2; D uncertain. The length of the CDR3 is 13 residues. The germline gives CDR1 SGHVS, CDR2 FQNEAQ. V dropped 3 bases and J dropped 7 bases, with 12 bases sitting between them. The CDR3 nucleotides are TGTGCCAGCAGCTTTTCCGGGGTGGGTGGCTACACCTTC. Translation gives CASSFSGVGGYTF.

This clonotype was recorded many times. This chain's CDR3 is CASSSGTGLNTEAFF. For the CDR3, the DNA is TGTGCCAGCAGTTCCGGGACAGGTCTGAACACTGAAGCTTTCTTT. The rearrangement links TRBV27 to TRBJ1-1, with 8 bases matching TRBD1. Looked up from germline, CDR1 is MNHEY and CDR2 is SMNVEV (reference sequence). CDR3 length: 15 residues. J lost 0 bases, V lost 4 bases, and 4 bases had no gene match.

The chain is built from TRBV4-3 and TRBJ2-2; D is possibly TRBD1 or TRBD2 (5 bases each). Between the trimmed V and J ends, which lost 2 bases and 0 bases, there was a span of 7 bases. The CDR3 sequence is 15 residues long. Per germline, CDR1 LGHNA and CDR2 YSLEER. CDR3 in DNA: TGCGCCAGCAGCCAACGGGACCCGAACACCGGGGAGCTGTTTTTT. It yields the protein CASSQRDPNTGELFF.

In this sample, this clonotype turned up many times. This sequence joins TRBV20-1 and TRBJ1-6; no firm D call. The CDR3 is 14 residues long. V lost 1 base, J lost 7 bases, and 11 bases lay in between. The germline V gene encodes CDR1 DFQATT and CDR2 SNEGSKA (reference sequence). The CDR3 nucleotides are TGCAGTGCTAGAGTCCCTGGACCCAATTCACCCCTCCACTTT. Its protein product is CSARVPGPNSPLHF.

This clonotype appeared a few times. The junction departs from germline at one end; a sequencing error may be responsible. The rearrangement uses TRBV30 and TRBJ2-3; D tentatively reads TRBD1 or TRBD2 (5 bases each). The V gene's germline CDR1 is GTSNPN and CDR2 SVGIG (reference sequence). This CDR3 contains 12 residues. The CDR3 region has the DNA TGTGCCTGGACTGGGACCTCAGATACGCGGTATTTT. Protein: CAWTGTSDTRYF.

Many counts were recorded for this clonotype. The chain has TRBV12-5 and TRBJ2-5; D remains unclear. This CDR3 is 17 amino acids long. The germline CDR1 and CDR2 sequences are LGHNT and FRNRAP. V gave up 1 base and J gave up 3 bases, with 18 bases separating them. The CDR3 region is CASGLGWRLAGEETQYF. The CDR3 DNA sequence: TGTGCTAGTGGTTTGGGATGGCGGTTGGCAGGAGAAGAGACCCAGTACTTC.

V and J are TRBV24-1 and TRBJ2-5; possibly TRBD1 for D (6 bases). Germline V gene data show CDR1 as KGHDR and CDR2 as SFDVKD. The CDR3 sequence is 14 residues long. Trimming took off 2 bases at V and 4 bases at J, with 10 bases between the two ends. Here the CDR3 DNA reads TGTGCCACCAGTGATTACAGGGATCCAGAGACCCAGTACTTC. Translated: CATSDYRDPETQYF.